This T cell receptor beta chain was sequenced for a study of blood T cell repertoires in COVID-19. Trimming cost V 4 bases and J 1 base, with 14 bases left between them. This CDR3 spans 15 amino acids. From germline, CDR1 is SGHNT and CDR2 YYREEE (reference sequence). Produced via immunoSEQ multiplex PCR; TCRdb's table is partial and in-frame only. The sample gives 220,000 or so clones, 84% of which show up once; around 6.5% is in the top ten. The sequence came from a woman aged 40 to 55 who had recovered from COVID-19. The sequenced sample consisted of PBMCs or T cells enriched from blood (not recorded which). This rearrangement joins TRBV5-4 to TRBJ1-1, with D possibly being TRBD1 (6 bases). The CDR3 loop is CASSLLDRPNTEAFF. CDR3 in DNA: TGTGCCAGCAGCCTTCTAGACAGGCCGAACACTGAAGCTTTCTTT.